These 27 T cell receptor beta chains were all obtained from the same sample, sequenced in a study of T-cell memory formation after mild COVID-19 (dated by TCRdb to about 2021). Libraries were constructed by 5' RACE. TCRdb records Illumina NovaSeq 6000 as the sequencer. TCRdb cleaned the public reads at Q25 with fastp, built clones with MiXCR and kept in-frame beta chains. Rows merge per CDR3 protein into single entries with the most common DNA and genes. Here the sample has around 340,000 distinct CDR3 sequences; about an eighth occur a single time. The biggest ten clones account for 20% to 25% of the sample. Sequencing input: PBMCs or a T cell subset sorted from them (not recorded which). The source is a man aged 18 to 30 who had mild COVID-19 (a few samples of this study predate the infection). The sample titles of this study are shuffled in the database, so cell type and time point are left out; the donor was told from shared clones.

This clonotype was observed a handful of times. The chain has TRBV19 and TRBJ1-1; the D gene is possibly TRBD1 (5 bases). CDR1 is LNHDA and CDR2 is SQIVND in the germline V gene (reference sequence). V was pared by 5 bases and J by 6 bases, with 13 bases between. The CDR3 is 13 residues long. The CDR3 nucleotides read TGTGCCAGTAGTCCTCAGGGTCTCGCTGAAGCTTTCTTT. This sequence encodes CASSPQGLAEAFF.

The rearrangement uses TRBV11-2 and TRBJ1-6; TRBD1 matches 7 bases. Looked up from germline, CDR1 is SGHAT and CDR2 is FQNNGV. Unmatched junction bases numbered 7, after V lost 4 bases and J lost 7 bases. CDR3 length equals 15 residues. This chain's CDR3 is CASSSGQIHNSPLHF. The CDR3 coding sequence is TGTGCCAGCAGCTCGGGACAGATCCACAATTCACCCCTCCACTTT.

In this sample, this clonotype turned up a few times. The chain uses TRBV18 and TRBJ2-3, with TRBD2 matching 11 bases. The CDR3 extends over 16 amino acids. Trimming at V came to 2 bases and at J to 3 bases, leaving 4 bases not matched to a gene. Germline values: CDR1 KGHSH, CDR2 LQKENI. The CDR3 sequence: CASSPTRLAGTDTQYF. For the CDR3, the DNA is TGTGCCAGCTCACCAACACGACTAGCGGGGACAGATACGCAGTATTTT.

This clonotype was detected many times. The chain carries TRBV3-1 and TRBJ2-5; D is unresolved. CDR1 and CDR2 (germline): LGHDT, YNNKEL (reference sequence). The CDR3 contains 12 residues. Trimming cost V 5 bases and J 5 bases, with 9 bases left between them. CDR3 in DNA: TGTGCCAGCAGCGGGGATAGCGAGACCCAGTACTTC. It encodes CASSGDSETQYF.

CDR3 residues: CASSLAGRVGGANTGELFF. CDR3 in DNA: TGCGCCAGCAGCTTGGCCGGTAGAGTGGGGGGCGCGAACACCGGGGAGCTGTTTTTT. The chain has TRBV5-1 and TRBJ2-2; either TRBD1 or TRBD2 may fit D (6 bases each). Trimming cost V 0 bases and J 0 bases, with 18 bases left between them. Germline-derived CDR1 and CDR2 are SGHRS and YFSETQ. This CDR3 has 19 amino acids. Combining the CDR3 with reference TRBV5-1 and TRBJ2-2 gives the whole variable domain KAGVTQTPRYLIKTRGQQVTLSCSPISGHRSVSWYQQTPGQGLQFLFEYFSETQRNKGNFPGRFSGRQFSNSRSEMNVSTLELGDSALYLCASSLAGRVGGANTGELFFGEGSRLTVL.

The rearrangement links TRBV12-3 or TRBV12-4 to TRBJ2-5; D unresolved. This CDR3 has 14 amino acids. The V end lost 3 bases, the J end lost 5 bases, and 13 bases lay between the germline ends. In nucleotides, the CDR3 is TGTGCCAGCAGTTTGCACCCCGCTCGCGAGACCCAGTACTTC. Protein sequence: CASSLHPARETQYF.

This rearrangement joins TRBV3-1 to TRBJ1-2; 7 nucleotides line up with TRBD1. V was clipped by 7 bases and J by 0 bases; unmatched bases: 14. The CDR3 has 17 amino acids. Germline V gene data show CDR1 as LGHDT and CDR2 as YNNKEL (reference sequence). CDR3 loop: CASIIGFTGAPNYGYTF. The CDR3 nucleotides read TGTGCCAGCATAATAGGGTTCACAGGGGCCCCTAACTATGGCTACACCTTC. The complete variable domain, with remaining parts taken from reference TRBV3-1 and TRBJ1-2, reads DTAVSQTPKYLVTQMGNDKSIKCEQNLGHDTMYWYKQDSKKFLKIMFSYNNKELIINETVPNRFSPKSPDKAHLNLHINSLELGDSAVYFCASIIGFTGAPNYGYTFGSGTRLTVV.

This clonotype came up many times. The chain uses TRBV7-2 and TRBJ1-2; a possible D gene is TRBD1 (5 bases). V was clipped by 5 bases and J by 4 bases, with 8 bases between them. CDR3 size: 12 residues. Per germline, CDR1 SGHTA and CDR2 FQGNSA. The CDR3 is CASSEQGYGYTF. The CDR3 nucleotides are TGTGCCAGCAGCGAGCAGGGCTATGGCTACACCTTC.

This clonotype was detected a few times. The CDR3 region has the DNA TGCGCCAGCAGCCAGCTAGCCCTAGCGGGGGGCCATCGGGAGACCCAGTACTTC. Translating it yields CASSQLALAGGHRETQYF. This chain links TRBV4-1 with TRBJ2-5; 11 nucleotides agree with TRBD2. Per germline, CDR1 MGHRA and CDR2 YSYEKL. This CDR3 comprises 18 residues. Trimming cost V 3 bases and J 5 bases; bases outside gene matches: 14.

This clonotype was detected only once. The J gene is TRBJ2-7, the V gene TRBV18; the D call may be TRBD1 or TRBD2 (5 bases each). CDR3 size: 16 residues. Germline V gene sequence: CDR1 KGHSH, CDR2 LQKENI. V was pared by 3 bases and J by 4 bases, with 19 bases between. DNA of the CDR3: TGTGCCAGCTCACCGAGGGTGACGGGAACAGGATACGAGCAGTACTTC. This gives the protein CASSPRVTGTGYEQYF.

This clonotype was seen only a few times. V and J are TRBV7-2 and TRBJ1-2; 12 bases match TRBD1. The CDR3 has 14 amino acids. In germline, CDR1 is SGHTA, CDR2 FQGNSA. The V gene end was trimmed by 1 base and the J gene end by 8 bases; junction bases not matched to a gene: 2. The DNA for the CDR3 is TGTGCCAGCAGCTTAGACGGGACAGGGGGCGGCTACACCTTC. This sequence encodes CASSLDGTGGGYTF. The full variable domain, its missing parts supplied by reference TRBV7-2 and TRBJ1-2, is GAGVSQSPSNKVTEKGKDVELRCDPISGHTALYWYRQSLGQGLEFLIYFQGNSAPDKSGLPSDRFSAERTGGSVSTLTIQRTQQEDSAVYLCASSLDGTGGGYTFGSGTRLTVV.

Only a few counts were recorded for this clonotype. The chain couples TRBV12-3 or TRBV12-4 to TRBJ2-1; D is ambiguous. The V end was cut by 1 base, the J end by 0 bases, with 7 bases between. The CDR3 runs 15 residues. The CDR3 DNA follows: TGTGCCAGCAGTTTAGAGGAGAGCTCCTACAATGAGCAGTTCTTC. Translation: CASSLEESSYNEQFF.

This chain joins TRBV7-2 and TRBJ2-1; maybe TRBD1 (5 bases). The V end lost 1 base, the J end lost 7 bases, and 8 bases lay between the germline ends. The CDR3 runs to 13 residues. Germline CDR1 is SGHTA and CDR2 is FQGNSA. CDR3 bases: TGTGCCAGCAGCTTAGGGGGCTGGAATGAGCAGTTCTTC. It specifies CASSLGGWNEQFF.

J is TRBJ2-7 and V is TRBV20-1; the D call may be TRBD1 or TRBD2 (5 bases each). The CDR3 spans 11 residues. CDR1 and CDR2 from the germline V gene are DFQATT and SNEGSKA (reference sequence). Trimming took off 5 bases at V and 6 bases at J, with 11 bases between the two ends. The DNA for the CDR3 is TGCAGTGCTCGCCCGGGGACCGAGCAGTACTTC. Residues: CSARPGTEQYF.

This clonotype was observed a few times. CDR3 nucleotides: TGTGCCAGCATACAAGGTTATCCTGGGGCCAACGTCCTGACTTTC. This sequence encodes CASIQGYPGANVLTF. V usage is TRBV5-5 and J usage is TRBJ2-6; unclear D gene. V lost 6 bases and J 2 bases, leaving 12 bases between the germline ends. CDR1 SGHKS and CDR2 YYEKEE come from the germline V gene (reference sequence). CDR3 size: 15 residues.

The chain recombines TRBV6-2 or TRBV6-3 with TRBJ1-6; no clear D gene. There are 15 residues in the CDR3. The germline V and J ends were trimmed by 2 bases and 6 bases, with 11 bases remaining between them. Looked up from germline, CDR1 is MNHEY and CDR2 is SVGEGT. The CDR3 DNA reads TGTGCCAGCAGTTACAGCTTGGCGATTAATTCACCCCTCCACTTT. Its translation is CASSYSLAINSPLHF.

This clonotype has only a few counts. V usage is TRBV7-2 and J usage is TRBJ1-1, with D maybe TRBD1 (6 bases). CDR1 and CDR2 from the germline V gene are SGHTA and FQGNSA. The length of the CDR3 is 15 residues. V was trimmed by 5 bases and J by 3 bases, leaving 16 bases between them. This CDR3 reads CASSPQWGPDTEAFF. CDR3 DNA sequence: TGTGCCAGCAGCCCCCAATGGGGGCCTGACACTGAAGCTTTCTTT.

This clonotype was observed many times. The chain joins TRBV7-2 to TRBJ2-5; D unresolved. CDR1 is SGHTA, CDR2 FQGNSA, per germline. This CDR3 spans 13 amino acids. V was trimmed by 2 bases and J by 1 base, leaving 5 bases between them. The CDR3 DNA reads TGTGCCAGCAGCTTACGACCCCAAGAGACCCAGTACTTC. It is translated as CASSLRPQETQYF.

V usage is TRBV29-1 and J usage is TRBJ2-1, with 8 bases that match TRBD1. Per germline, CDR1 SQVTM and CDR2 ANQGSEA. V shed 2 bases, J shed 5 bases, and the junction held 11 bases outside the gene matches. This CDR3 spans 16 amino acids. The CDR3 is CSVEHPPGGLNNEQFF. In DNA, the CDR3 is TGCAGCGTTGAACATCCCCCAGGGGGCTTGAACAATGAGCAGTTCTTC.

CDR3 in amino acids: CASSHVNREVGTQYF. The CDR3 DNA reads as TGTGCCAGCAGTCACGTAAACAGGGAGGTCGGTACGCAGTATTTT. The chain is built from TRBV11-2 and TRBJ2-3; D could derive from TRBD1 or TRBD2 (6 bases each). V lost 6 bases and J lost 8, with 21 bases in between. The CDR3 covers 15 residues. Germline V gives CDR1 SGHAT, CDR2 FQNNGV.

The chain recombines TRBV12-3 or TRBV12-4 with TRBJ1-5; D not resolved. The ends were cut back, 3 bases at V and 1 base at J, with 10 bases in the middle. The CDR3 runs to 15 residues. The CDR3 is CASSLGSRSNQPQHF. The CDR3, as DNA: TGTGCCAGCAGTTTGGGATCCCGGAGCAATCAGCCCCAGCATTTT.

The chain carries TRBV6-5 and TRBJ2-3, with D perhaps assigned TRBD1 or TRBD2 (6 bases each). Germline lookup yields CDR1 MNHEY and CDR2 SVGAGI. The CDR3 totals 14 residues. Trimming removed 0 bases at V and 4 bases at J, with 8 bases between. CDR3 sequence: CASSYSEGADTQYF. The CDR3 DNA reads as TGTGCCAGCAGTTACTCGGAGGGGGCAGATACGCAGTATTTT.

The chain couples TRBV9 to TRBJ1-2; TRBD1 agrees at 9 bases. CDR3 length: 16 residues. The ends lost 0 bases at V and 5 bases at J; junction bases unmatched: 8. Germline loops: CDR1 SGDLS, CDR2 YYNGEE. The CDR3 is CASSVAGTGLEYGYTF. CDR3 nucleotides: TGTGCCAGCAGCGTAGCCGGGACAGGGCTGGAGTATGGCTACACCTTC.

This clonotype was observed a handful of times. The chain combines TRBV6-5 with TRBJ1-5; 7 positions agree with TRBD1. J was trimmed by 2 bases and V by 8 bases; bases with no gene match: 18. The CDR3 length is 18 residues. Germline CDR1 is MNHEY and CDR2 is SVGAGI. In DNA form, the CDR3 reads TGTGCCAGCGCGATCGGCAGGGGGGGGAATATTGGCAATCAGCCCCAGCATTTT. Amino acids: CASAIGRGGNIGNQPQHF.

This clonotype was detected ten times or more. The chain carries TRBV28 and TRBJ2-7, with D possibly TRBD2 on 6 matching bases. This CDR3 is 11 amino acids long. The V and J ends lost 2 bases and 7 bases respectively, with 6 bases between them. From germline, CDR1 is MDHEN and CDR2 SYDVKM. The CDR3 loop is CASSLGGEQYV. DNA for the CDR3: TGTGCCAGCAGTTTAGGAGGGGAGCAGTACGTC.

This clonotype was found many times. The chain links TRBV6-4 to TRBJ2-1, with TRBD2 as a possible D gene (5 bases). The germline V gene has CDR1 MRHNA and CDR2 SNTAGT. V lost 5 bases and J lost 2, with 13 bases in between. CDR3 length: 15 residues. The CDR3 DNA sequence: TGTGCCAGCAGTCCCCGAGAGGGAACCTACAATGAGCAGTTCTTC. Translating it yields CASSPREGTYNEQFF.

Many counts were recorded for this clonotype. The rearrangement joins TRBV7-9 to TRBJ1-3, with D possibly TRBD1 on 6 matching bases. Germline V gene lookup returns CDR1 SEHNR and CDR2 FQNEAQ (reference sequence). The CDR3 is 13 amino acids. V gave up 3 bases and J gave up 7 bases, with 10 bases separating them. The CDR3 sequence: CASSFGQGNTIYF. The CDR3 DNA reads TGTGCCAGCAGCTTTGGGCAGGGGAACACCATATATTTT.